This T cell receptor (beta chain) was obtained from a study of blood T cells in healthy people across ages. Trimming took 6 bases from V and 4 from J, leaving 21 bases between them. This CDR3 is 16 amino acids long. Germline CDR1 and CDR2: KGHSH and LQKENI. With a J-beta primer mix and a sample-barcoded 5' primer, a second PCR ran about 7 to 12 cycles. TCRdb reprocessed the 5' RACE reads with MiXCR, giving one entry per CDR3 protein. Of 600,000 or so distinct CDR3 sequences in the sample, 25% to 30% were seen once. This clonotype was observed a few times. This receptor was taken from an elderly woman in good health. Sample: blood. The chain joins TRBV18 to TRBJ1-1; D unclear. The CDR3: CASSLVRARVGTEAFF. For the CDR3, the DNA is TGTGCCAGCTCTCTCGTTCGGGCTCGGGTGGGCACTGAAGCTTTCTTT. Full variable domain (rest looked up from reference TRBV18 and TRBJ1-1): NAGVMQNPRHLVRRRGQEARLRCSPMKGHSHVYWYRQLPEEGLKFMVYLQKENIIDESGMPKERFSAEFPKEGPSILRIQQVVRGDSAAYFCASSLVRARVGTEAFFGQGTRLTVV.